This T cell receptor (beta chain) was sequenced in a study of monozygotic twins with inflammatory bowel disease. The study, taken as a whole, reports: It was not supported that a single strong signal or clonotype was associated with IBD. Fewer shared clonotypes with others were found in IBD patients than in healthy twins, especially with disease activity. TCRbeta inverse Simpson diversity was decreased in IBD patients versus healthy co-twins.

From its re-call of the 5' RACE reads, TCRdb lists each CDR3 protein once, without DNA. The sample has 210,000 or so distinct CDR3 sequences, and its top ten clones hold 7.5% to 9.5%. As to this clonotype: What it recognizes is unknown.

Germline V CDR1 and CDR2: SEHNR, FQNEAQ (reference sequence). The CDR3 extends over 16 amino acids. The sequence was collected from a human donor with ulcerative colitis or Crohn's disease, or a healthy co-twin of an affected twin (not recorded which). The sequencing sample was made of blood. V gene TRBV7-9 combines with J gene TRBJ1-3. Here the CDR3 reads CASSSRLALSGNTIYF.